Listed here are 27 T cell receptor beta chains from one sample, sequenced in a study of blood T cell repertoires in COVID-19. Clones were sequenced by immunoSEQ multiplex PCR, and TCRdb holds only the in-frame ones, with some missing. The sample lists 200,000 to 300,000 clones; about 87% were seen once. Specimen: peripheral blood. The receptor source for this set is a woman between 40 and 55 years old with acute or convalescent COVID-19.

The chain's CDR3 is CATSEGQGWNQPQHF. CDR3 nucleotides: TGTGCCACCAGTGAGGGGCAGGGATGGAATCAGCCCCAGCATTTT. The rearrangement uses TRBV24-1 and TRBJ1-5, with a tentative D call TRBD1 (5 bases). Germline V CDR1 and CDR2: KGHDR, SFDVKD. This CDR3 has 15 residues. V lost 4 bases and J lost 4, with 13 bases in between.

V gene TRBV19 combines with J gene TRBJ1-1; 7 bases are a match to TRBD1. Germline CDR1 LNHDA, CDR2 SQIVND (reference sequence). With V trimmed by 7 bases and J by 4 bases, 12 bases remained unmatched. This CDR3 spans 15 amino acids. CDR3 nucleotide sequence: TGTGCCAGTACCATCCGGAGGGGGCAGGGCACTGAAGCTTTCTTT. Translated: CASTIRRGQGTEAFF.

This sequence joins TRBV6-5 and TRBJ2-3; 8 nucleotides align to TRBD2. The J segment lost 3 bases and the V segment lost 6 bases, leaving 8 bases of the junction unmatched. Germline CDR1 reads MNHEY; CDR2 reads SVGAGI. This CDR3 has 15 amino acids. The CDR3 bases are TGTGCCAGCAGCGGGGGGGGCCAGGCAACAGATACGCAGTATTTT. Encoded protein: CASSGGGQATDTQYF.

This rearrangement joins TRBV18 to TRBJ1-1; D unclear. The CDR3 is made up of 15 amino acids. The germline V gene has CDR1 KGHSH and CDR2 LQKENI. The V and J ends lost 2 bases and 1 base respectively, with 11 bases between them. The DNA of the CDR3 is TGTGCCAGCTCACCAAAAACCCAGGAGAACACTGAAGCTTTCTTT. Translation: CASSPKTQENTEAFF.

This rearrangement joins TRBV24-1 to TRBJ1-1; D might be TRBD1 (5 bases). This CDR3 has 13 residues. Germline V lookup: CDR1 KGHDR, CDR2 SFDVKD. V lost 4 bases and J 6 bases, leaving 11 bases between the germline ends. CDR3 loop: CATSDPDSPEAFF. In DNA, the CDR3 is TGTGCCACCAGTGACCCAGACAGTCCTGAAGCTTTCTTT.

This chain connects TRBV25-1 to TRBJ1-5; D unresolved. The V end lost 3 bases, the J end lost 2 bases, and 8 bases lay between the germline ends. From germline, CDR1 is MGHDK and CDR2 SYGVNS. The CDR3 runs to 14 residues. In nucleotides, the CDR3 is TGTGCCAGCAGTGAGCTGGGCGGCAATCAGCCCCAGCATTTT. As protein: CASSELGGNQPQHF.

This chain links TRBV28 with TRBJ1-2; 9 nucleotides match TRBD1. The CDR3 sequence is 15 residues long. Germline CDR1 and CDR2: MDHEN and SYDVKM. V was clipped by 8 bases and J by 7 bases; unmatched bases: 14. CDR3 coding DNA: TGTGCCAGCTATAAGGGGGGACAGGGCTGGGGTGGCTACACCTTC. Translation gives CASYKGGQGWGGYTF.

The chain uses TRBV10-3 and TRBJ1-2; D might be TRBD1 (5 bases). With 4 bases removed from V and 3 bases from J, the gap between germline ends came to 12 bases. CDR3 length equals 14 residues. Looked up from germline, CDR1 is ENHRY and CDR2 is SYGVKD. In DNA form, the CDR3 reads TGTGCCATCAGTGGAGGGGAGGCGTACTATGGCTACACCTTC. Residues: CAISGGEAYYGYTF.

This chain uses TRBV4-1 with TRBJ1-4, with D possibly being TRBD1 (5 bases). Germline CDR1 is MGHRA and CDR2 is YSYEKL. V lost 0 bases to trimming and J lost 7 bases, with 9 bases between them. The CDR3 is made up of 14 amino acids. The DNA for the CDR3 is TGCGCCAGCAGCCAAGATCGGGGGGGTGAAAAACTGTTTTTT. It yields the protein CASSQDRGGEKLFF.

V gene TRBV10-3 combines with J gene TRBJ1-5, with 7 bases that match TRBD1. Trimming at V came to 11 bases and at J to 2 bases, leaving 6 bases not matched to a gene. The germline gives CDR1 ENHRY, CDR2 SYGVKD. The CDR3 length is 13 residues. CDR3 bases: TGTGCCGCTACAGGGGAACGCAATCAGCCCCAGCATTTT. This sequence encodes CAATGERNQPQHF.

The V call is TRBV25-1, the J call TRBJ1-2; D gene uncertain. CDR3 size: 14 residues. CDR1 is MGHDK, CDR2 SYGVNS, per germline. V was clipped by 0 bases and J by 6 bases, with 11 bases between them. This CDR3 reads CASSEYASRDGYTF. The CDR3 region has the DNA TGTGCCAGCAGTGAATATGCGTCCCGAGATGGCTACACCTTC.

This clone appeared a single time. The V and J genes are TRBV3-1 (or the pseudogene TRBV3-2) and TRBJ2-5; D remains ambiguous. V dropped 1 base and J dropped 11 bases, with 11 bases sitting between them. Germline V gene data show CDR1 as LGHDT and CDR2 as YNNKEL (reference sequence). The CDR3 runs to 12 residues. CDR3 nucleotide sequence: TGTGCCAGCAGCCAAGGAGAAACTTCTCAGTACTTC. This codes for CASSQGETSQYF.

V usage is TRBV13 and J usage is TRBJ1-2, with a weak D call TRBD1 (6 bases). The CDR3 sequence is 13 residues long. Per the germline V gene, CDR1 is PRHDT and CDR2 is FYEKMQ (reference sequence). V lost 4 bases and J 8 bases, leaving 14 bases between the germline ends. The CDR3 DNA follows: TGTGCCAGCAGCTCACAGGGATCTCGCGGCTACACCTTC. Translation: CASSSQGSRGYTF.

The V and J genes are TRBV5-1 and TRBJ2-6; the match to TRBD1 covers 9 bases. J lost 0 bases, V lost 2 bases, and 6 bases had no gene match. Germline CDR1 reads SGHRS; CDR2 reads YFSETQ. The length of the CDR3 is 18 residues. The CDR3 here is CASSLQGARISGANVLTF. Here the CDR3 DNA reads TGCGCCAGCAGCTTACAGGGGGCGCGGATCTCTGGGGCCAACGTCCTGACTTTC.

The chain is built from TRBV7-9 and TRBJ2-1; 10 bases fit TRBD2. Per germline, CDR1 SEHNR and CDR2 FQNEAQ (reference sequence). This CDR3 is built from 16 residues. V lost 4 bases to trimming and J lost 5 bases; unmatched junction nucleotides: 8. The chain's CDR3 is CASSSGLAVTHNEQFF. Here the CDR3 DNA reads TGTGCCAGCAGCTCCGGACTAGCGGTTACTCACAATGAGCAGTTCTTC.

This CDR3 is CASSSPRRPYHSPLHF. CDR3 DNA: TGTGCCAGCAGTTCCCCTAGGAGGCCTTATCATTCACCCCTCCACTTT. V usage is TRBV6-6 and J usage is TRBJ1-6; D call uncertain. Looked up from germline, CDR1 is MNHNY and CDR2 is SVGAGI (reference sequence). Trimming cost V 4 bases and J 8 bases, with 18 bases left between them. The CDR3 spans 16 residues.

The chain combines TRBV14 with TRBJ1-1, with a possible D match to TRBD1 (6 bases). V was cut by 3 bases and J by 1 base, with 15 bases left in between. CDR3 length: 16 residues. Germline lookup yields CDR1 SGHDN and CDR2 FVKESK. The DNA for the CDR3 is TGTGCCAGCAGCCAGAGTACGGGACATCGGAACACTGAAGCTTTCTTT. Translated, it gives CASSQSTGHRNTEAFF. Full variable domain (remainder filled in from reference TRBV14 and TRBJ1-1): EAGVTQFPSHSVIEKGQTVTLRCDPISGHDNLYWYRRVMGKEIKFLLHFVKESKQDESGMPNNRFLAERTGGTYSTLKVQPAELEDSGVYFCASSQSTGHRNTEAFFGQGTRLTVV.

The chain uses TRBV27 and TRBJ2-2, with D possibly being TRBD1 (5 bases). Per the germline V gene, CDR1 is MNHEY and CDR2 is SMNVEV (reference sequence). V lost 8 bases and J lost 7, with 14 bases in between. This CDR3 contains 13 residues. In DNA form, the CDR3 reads TGTGCCAGCGGCTTTTGGGGCCACGGGGAGCTGTTTTTT. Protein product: CASGFWGHGELFF.

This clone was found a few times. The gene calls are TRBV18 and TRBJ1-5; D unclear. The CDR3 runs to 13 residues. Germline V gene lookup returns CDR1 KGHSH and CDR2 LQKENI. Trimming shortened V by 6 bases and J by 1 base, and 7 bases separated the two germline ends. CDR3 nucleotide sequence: TGTGCCAGCTCCCGGGAGAGCAATCAGCCCCAGCATTTT. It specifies CASSRESNQPQHF.

The CDR3 DNA reads TGCGCCAGCAGCCCGGGACTAGCGGGGGGCCTCCACCATGAGCAGTTCTTC. Its protein product is CASSPGLAGGLHHEQFF. The V call is TRBV5-1, the J call TRBJ2-1; 15 nucleotides match TRBD2. J was trimmed by 8 bases and V by 4 bases; bases with no gene match: 10. The V gene's germline CDR1 is SGHRS and CDR2 YFSETQ. CDR3 size: 17 residues.

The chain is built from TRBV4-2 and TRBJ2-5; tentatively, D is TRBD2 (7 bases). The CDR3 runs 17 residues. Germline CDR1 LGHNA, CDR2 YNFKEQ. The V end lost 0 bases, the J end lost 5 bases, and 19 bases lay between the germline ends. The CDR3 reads CASSQDLGRGPGETQYF. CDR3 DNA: TGTGCCAGCAGCCAAGATTTAGGGCGGGGGCCGGGGGAGACCCAGTACTTC.

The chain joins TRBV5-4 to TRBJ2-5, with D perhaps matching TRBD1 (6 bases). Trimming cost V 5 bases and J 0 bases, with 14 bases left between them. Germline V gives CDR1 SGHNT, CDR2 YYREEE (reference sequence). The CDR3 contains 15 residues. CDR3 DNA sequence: TGTGCCAGCAGTTCCTTGAACAGGGACCAAGAGACCCAGTACTTC. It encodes CASSSLNRDQETQYF.

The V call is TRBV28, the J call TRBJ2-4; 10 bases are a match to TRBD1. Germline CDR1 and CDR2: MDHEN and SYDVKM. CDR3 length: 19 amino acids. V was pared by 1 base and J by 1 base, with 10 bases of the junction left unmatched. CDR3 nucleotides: TGTGCCAGCAGTTTATCTTATCTCGACAGGGGGCGCGCCAAAAACATTCAGTACTTC. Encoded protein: CASSLSYLDRGRAKNIQYF.

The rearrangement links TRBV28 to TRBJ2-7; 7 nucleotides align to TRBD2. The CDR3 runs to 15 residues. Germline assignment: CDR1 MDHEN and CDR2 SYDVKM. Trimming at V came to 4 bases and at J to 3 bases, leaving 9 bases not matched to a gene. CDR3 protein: CASSSGGAGVYEQYV. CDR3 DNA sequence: TGTGCCAGCAGTTCGGGGGGTGCTGGAGTCTACGAGCAGTACGTC.

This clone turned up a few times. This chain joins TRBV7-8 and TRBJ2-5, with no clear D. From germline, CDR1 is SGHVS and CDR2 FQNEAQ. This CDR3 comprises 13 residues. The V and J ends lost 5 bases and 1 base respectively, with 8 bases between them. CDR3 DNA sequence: TGTGCCAGCAGCCCTCCGGTCCAAGAGACCCAGTACTTC. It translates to CASSPPVQETQYF.

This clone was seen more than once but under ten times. CDR3: CASSLPRQGNQEAFF. For the CDR3, the DNA is TGCGCCAGCAGCCTTCCTAGACAGGGAAATCAAGAAGCTTTCTTT. V gene TRBV4-1 combines with J gene TRBJ1-1, with 7 bases fitting TRBD1. Germline CDR1 MGHRA, CDR2 YSYEKL. CDR3 length equals 15 residues. V lost 4 bases, J lost 8 bases, and 13 bases stayed unmatched.

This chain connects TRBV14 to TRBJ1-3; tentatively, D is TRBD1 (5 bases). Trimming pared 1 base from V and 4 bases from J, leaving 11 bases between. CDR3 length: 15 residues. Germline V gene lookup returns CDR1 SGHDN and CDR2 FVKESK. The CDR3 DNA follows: TGTGCCAGCAGCCAAGCTAGGGGACTAGGAAACACCATATATTTT. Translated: CASSQARGLGNTIYF.